This T cell receptor (beta chain) derives from a study of blood T cells in healthy people across ages. About the research overall: About one barcoded beta molecule per two T cells was captured by template switching.

Germline-derived CDR1 and CDR2 are MNHEY and SVGEGT. Trimming cost V 0 bases and J 2 bases, with 14 bases left between them. This CDR3 spans 17 amino acids. Using a J-beta primer mix together with a sample-barcoded 5' primer, a second PCR was run for about 6 to 11 cycles. One entry per CDR3 protein, called by TCRdb with MiXCR from the 5' RACE reads. The repertoire includes just under 900,000 distinct CDR3 sequences, more than 25% of them detected once, and 15% to 20% sits in the top ten. This clonotype has more than one count but fewer than ten. Its antigen is undetermined. Points from the study as a whole: Long-lived and aged donors differed, with more naive CD4+ cells and higher diversity in the long-lived.

The source material was blood. The chain combines TRBV6-2 or TRBV6-3 with TRBJ1-5, with TRBD1 as a possible D gene (5 bases). The sequence was obtained from a woman aged 80 or over in good health. The CDR3: CASSYSNRGRGNQPQHF. In DNA, the CDR3 is TGTGCCAGCAGTTACTCGAATCGGGGACGAGGCAATCAGCCCCAGCATTTT.